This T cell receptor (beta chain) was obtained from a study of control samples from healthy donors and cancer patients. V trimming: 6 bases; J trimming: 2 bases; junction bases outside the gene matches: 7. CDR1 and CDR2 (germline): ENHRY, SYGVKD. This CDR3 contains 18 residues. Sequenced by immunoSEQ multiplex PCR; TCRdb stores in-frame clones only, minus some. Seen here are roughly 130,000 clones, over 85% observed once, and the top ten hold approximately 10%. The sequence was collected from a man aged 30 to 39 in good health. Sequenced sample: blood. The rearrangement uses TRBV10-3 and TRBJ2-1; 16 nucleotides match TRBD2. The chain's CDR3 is CAIREGTSGRVPYNEQFF. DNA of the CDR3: TGTGCCATCAGGGAGGGGACTAGCGGGAGGGTACCCTACAATGAGCAGTTCTTC.